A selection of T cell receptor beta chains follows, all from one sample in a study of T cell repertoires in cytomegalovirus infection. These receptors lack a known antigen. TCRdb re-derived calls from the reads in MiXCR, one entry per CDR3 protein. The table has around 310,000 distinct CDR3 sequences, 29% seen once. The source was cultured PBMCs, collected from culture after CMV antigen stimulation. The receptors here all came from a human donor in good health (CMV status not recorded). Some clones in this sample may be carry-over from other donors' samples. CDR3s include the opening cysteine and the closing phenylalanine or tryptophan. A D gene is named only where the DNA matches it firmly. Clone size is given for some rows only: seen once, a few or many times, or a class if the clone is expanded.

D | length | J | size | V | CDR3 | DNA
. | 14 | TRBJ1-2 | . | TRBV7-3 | CASSPASGVNGYTF | TGTGCCAGCAGCCCTGCATCTGGGGTGAATGGCTACACCTTC
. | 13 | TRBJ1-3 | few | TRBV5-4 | CASSLTLSDTIYF | TGTGCCAGCAGCTTAACCCTTTCTGACACCATATATTTT
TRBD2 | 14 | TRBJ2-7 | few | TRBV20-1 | CSAKIPGLVYEQYF | TGCAGTGCTAAAATTCCGGGACTAGTTTACGAGCAGTACTTC
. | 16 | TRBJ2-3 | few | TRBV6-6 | CASSRRTGTSTDTQYF | TGTGCCAGCAGTCGACGAACAGGGACTAGCACAGATACGCAGTATTTT
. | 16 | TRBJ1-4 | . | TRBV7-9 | CASSLGTSSTNEKLFF | TGTGCCAGCAGCTTAGGTACCAGTTCAACTAATGAAAAACTGTTTTTT
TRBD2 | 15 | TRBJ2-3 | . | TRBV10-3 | CAISVTSGGVDTQYF | TGTGCCATCAGTGTGACTAGCGGAGGGGTCGATACGCAGTATTTT
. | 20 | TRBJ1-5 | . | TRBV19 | CASRARGAGATYYSNQPQHF | TGTGCCAGTCGGGCCCGGGGGGCAGGGGCGACTTATTATAGCAATCAGCCCCAGCATTTT
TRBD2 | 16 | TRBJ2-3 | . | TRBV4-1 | CASSQDRLAGGDTQYF | TGCGCCAGCAGCCAAGATAGATTGGCGGGAGGGGATACGCAGTATTTT
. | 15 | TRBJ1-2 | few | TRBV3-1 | CASSQSPGKLDGYTF | TGTGCCAGCAGCCAGTCCCCAGGGAAACTTGATGGCTACACCTTC
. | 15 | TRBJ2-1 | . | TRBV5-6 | CASSYDGRTYNEQFF | TGTGCCAGCAGCTATGACGGGCGGACCTACAATGAGCAGTTCTTC
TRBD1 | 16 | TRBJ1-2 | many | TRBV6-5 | CASSYSGTGDNYGYTF | TGTGCCAGCAGTTACTCCGGGACAGGGGATAACTATGGCTACACCTTC
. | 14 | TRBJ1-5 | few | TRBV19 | CASSAKPPIGPQHF | TGTGCCAGTAGCGCGAAGCCCCCGATTGGGCCCCAGCATTTT
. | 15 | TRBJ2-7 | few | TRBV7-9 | CASSSYRGKDYEQYF | TGTGCCAGCAGCTCATACCGGGGCAAAGACTACGAGCAGTACTTC
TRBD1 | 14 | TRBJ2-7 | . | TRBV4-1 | CASSRLPDRDEQYF | TGCGCCAGCAGCCGACTGCCGGACAGGGACGAGCAGTACTTC
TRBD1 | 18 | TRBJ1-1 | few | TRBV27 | CASSFKDRGLYMNTEAFF | TGTGCCAGCAGTTTTAAAGACAGGGGGCTTTACATGAACACTGAAGCTTTCTTT
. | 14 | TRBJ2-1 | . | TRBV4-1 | CASSQDRWVDEQFF | TGCGCCAGCAGCCAAGATCGGTGGGTCGATGAGCAGTTCTTC
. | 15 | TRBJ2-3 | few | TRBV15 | CATSRDKAGTDTQYF | TGTGCCACCAGCAGAGATAAAGCGGGCACAGATACGCAGTATTTT
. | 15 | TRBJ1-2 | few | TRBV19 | CASSIAPGGSRGYTF | TGTGCCAGTAGTATAGCCCCCGGGGGTAGTCGAGGCTACACCTTC
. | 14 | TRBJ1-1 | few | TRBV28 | CASPPTGKNTEAFF | TGTGCCAGCCCCCCCACCGGGAAGAACACTGAAGCTTTCTTT
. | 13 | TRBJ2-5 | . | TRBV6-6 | CASSYGSQETQYF | TGTGCCAGCAGTTACGGCAGCCAAGAGACCCAGTACTTC
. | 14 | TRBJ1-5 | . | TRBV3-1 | CASSQVYTLEPQHF | TGTGCCAGCAGCCAAGTCTATACCCTCGAGCCCCAGCATTTT
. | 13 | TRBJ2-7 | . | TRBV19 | CASRPRGQDEQYF | TGTGCCAGTAGACCCCGGGGGCAAGACGAGCAGTACTTC
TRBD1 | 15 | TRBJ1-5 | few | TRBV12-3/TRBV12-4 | CASSFGQGGGQPQHF | TGTGCCAGCAGTTTCGGACAGGGGGGCGGTCAGCCCCAGCATTTT
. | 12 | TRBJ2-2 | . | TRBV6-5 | CASSLKLGELFF | TGTGCCAGCAGTCTAAAGCTCGGGGAGCTGTTTTTT
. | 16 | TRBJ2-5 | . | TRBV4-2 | CASSRGNRDKQETQYF | TGTGCCAGCAGCCGGGGAAACAGGGACAAACAAGAGACCCAGTACTTC
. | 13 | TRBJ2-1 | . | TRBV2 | CASREDTNNEQFF | TGTGCCAGCAGAGAGGACACCAACAATGAGCAGTTCTTC
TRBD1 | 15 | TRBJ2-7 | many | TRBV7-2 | CASRVGQGISYEQYF | TGTGCCAGCAGGGTTGGACAGGGCATATCCTACGAGCAGTACTTC
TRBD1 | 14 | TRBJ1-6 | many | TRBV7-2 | CASSPGQGNSPLHF | TGTGCCAGCAGCCCCGGACAGGGGAATTCACCCCTCCACTTT
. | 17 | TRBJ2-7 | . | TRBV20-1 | CSAPPADQGGSSYEQYF | TGCAGTGCCCCCCCGGCTGATCAGGGAGGAAGCTCCTACGAGCAGTACTTC
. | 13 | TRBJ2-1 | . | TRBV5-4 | CASSSGPAHEQFF | TGTGCCAGCAGCTCCGGCCCAGCGCATGAGCAGTTCTTC
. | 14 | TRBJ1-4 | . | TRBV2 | CASSARAGGEKLFF | TGTGCCAGCAGTGCAAGGGCCGGCGGTGAAAAACTGTTTTTT
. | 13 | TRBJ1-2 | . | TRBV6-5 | CASIGATDYGYTF | TGTGCCAGCATTGGGGCCACCGACTATGGCTACACCTTC
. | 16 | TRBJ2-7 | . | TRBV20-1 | CSARGGDGRSSYEQYF | TGCAGTGCTAGAGGAGGGGACGGGCGTAGCTCCTACGAGCAGTACTTC
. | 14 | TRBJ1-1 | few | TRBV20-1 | CSATLGGMNTEAFF | TGCAGTGCGACATTGGGGGGAATGAACACTGAAGCTTTCTTT
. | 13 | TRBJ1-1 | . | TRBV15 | CATTGAARGEAFF | TGTGCCACTACGGGAGCGGCCCGGGGTGAAGCTTTCTTT
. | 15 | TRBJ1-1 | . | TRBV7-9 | CASSLVFTENTEAFF | TGTGCCAGCAGCTTAGTCTTTACCGAGAACACTGAAGCTTTCTTT
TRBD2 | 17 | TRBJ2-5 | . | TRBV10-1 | CASSESGLAGDQETQYF | TGCGCCAGCAGTGAGTCTGGACTAGCGGGGGACCAAGAGACCCAGTACTTC
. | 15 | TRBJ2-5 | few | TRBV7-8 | CASSLLGGAQETQYF | TGTGCCAGCAGCTTATTGGGGGGGGCTCAAGAGACCCAGTACTTC
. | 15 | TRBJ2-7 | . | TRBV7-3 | CASSFAGGRGYEQYF | TGTGCCAGCAGCTTCGCTGGCGGCAGGGGCTACGAGCAGTACTTC
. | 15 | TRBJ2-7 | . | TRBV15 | CATSRDIRELGEQYF | TGTGCCACCAGCAGAGATATTAGGGAACTGGGCGAGCAGTACTTC
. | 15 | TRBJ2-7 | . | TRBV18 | CASSPAGTPTYEQYF | TGTGCCAGCTCACCCGCCGGGACCCCTACCTACGAGCAGTACTTC
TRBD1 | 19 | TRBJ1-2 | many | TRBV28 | CASSSLGGTPGQINYGYTF | TGTGCCAGCAGTTCGCTGGGGGGAACACCGGGACAGATAAACTATGGCTACACCTTC
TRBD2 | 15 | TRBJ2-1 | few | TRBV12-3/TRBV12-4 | CASSLYGGGINEQFF | TGTGCCAGCAGTTTATACGGGGGGGGCATCAATGAGCAGTTCTTC
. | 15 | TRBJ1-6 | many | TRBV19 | CASSIGPRRNSPLHF | TGTGCCAGTAGTATTGGGCCTCGCCGCAATTCACCCCTCCACTTT